These 21 T cell receptor beta chains originate from one sample sequenced in a study of molecular identifiers for immune sequencing clone quantification. TCRdb redid the calling of the PCR reads with MiXCR, one entry per CDR3 protein. This table holds about 510,000 distinct CDR3 sequences, about 20% found once. Source material: naive CD8+ T cells from blood, with Jurkat cell RNA spiked in. Documented subset: FACS-sorted CD8+CD4-CCR7+CD45RA+ naive T cells. The receptors originated from a human donor in good health. Some libraries in this study had Jurkat cell RNA spiked in.

In this sample, this clonotype turned up many times. This CDR3 is CSAEAGMISGRRDTQYF. CDR3 DNA sequence: TGCAGTGCCGAGGCGGGGATGATTAGCGGGAGGCGTGATACGCAGTATTTT. The chain is built from TRBV20-1 and TRBJ2-3; 10 nucleotides line up with TRBD2. Germline assignment: CDR1 DFQATT and CDR2 SNEGSKA (reference sequence). Losses at the gene ends were 6 bases for V and 6 bases for J; bases not matched to a gene: 18. The CDR3 totals 17 residues.

V and J are TRBV2 and TRBJ2-7; the match to TRBD2 covers 7 bases. The trim removed 7 bases at V and 5 bases at J, leaving 23 bases unmatched. CDR1 and CDR2 from the germline V gene are SNHLY and FYNNEI. The CDR3 length is 18 residues. For the CDR3, the DNA is TGTGCCAGCAAGGGGCGGGGGAACACCATCTTGCGGACCAACGAGCAGTACTTC. Its protein product is CASKGRGNTILRTNEQYF. Drawing the rest from reference TRBV2 and TRBJ2-7, the complete variable domain is EPEVTQTPSHQVTQMGQEVILRCVPISNHLYFYWYRQILGQKVEFLVSFYNNEISEKSEIFDDQFSVERPDGSNFTLKIRSTKLEDSAMYFCASKGRGNTILRTNEQYFGPGTRLTVT.

This rearrangement joins TRBV13 to TRBJ2-1; 9 bases map to TRBD1. The CDR3 has 13 amino acids. Germline V gene lookup returns CDR1 PRHDT and CDR2 FYEKMQ (reference sequence). Trimming removed 4 bases from V and 5 bases from J; junction bases left unmatched: 0. CDR3 DNA: TGTGCCAGCAGCTGGACAGGGGACAATGAGCAGTTCTTC. Translated, it gives CASSWTGDNEQFF.

This clonotype occurred a few times. The chain uses TRBV27 and TRBJ1-4, with D tentatively TRBD1 (6 bases). V lost 0 bases to trimming and J lost 5 bases, with 13 bases between them. Looked up from germline, CDR1 is MNHEY and CDR2 is SMNVEV (reference sequence). The length of the CDR3 is 16 residues. In DNA form, the CDR3 reads TGTGCCAGCAGTTTATCTGTCGGACAGCAAAATGAAAAACTGTTTTTT. It specifies CASSLSVGQQNEKLFF.

This clonotype was counted ten times or more. The V gene is TRBV28, the J gene TRBJ2-7; D unclear. The CDR3 is made up of 14 amino acids. Germline loops: CDR1 MDHEN, CDR2 SYDVKM. Trimming stripped 3 bases from V and 2 bases from J, with 11 bases between. This chain's CDR3 is CASSFLGPAYEQYF. The CDR3 region has the DNA TGTGCCAGCAGTTTCCTGGGCCCTGCCTACGAGCAGTACTTC.

In its sample, this clonotype was seen many times. The chain carries TRBV7-9 and TRBJ2-1; D ambiguous. V lost 0 bases and J 0 bases, leaving 18 bases between the germline ends. CDR3 length equals 19 residues. CDR1 SEHNR and CDR2 FQNEAQ come from the germline V gene (reference sequence). Here the CDR3 reads CASSLAGPGPESSYNEQFF. Written as DNA, the CDR3 is TGTGCCAGCAGCTTAGCTGGACCCGGACCCGAGAGCTCCTACAATGAGCAGTTCTTC.

The chain carries TRBV19 and TRBJ2-3; 10 nucleotides align to TRBD1. Per the germline V gene, CDR1 is LNHDA and CDR2 is SQIVND (reference sequence). Unmatched junction bases numbered 5, after V lost 6 bases and J lost 2 bases. The CDR3 is made up of 15 amino acids. The CDR3 sequence: CASSPDRGPTDTQYF. The CDR3 DNA sequence: TGTGCCAGTAGCCCCGACAGGGGGCCCACAGATACGCAGTATTTT.

The J gene is TRBJ1-1, the V gene TRBV5-1; TRBD1 is a possible D gene (5 bases). Trimming took off 4 bases at V and 7 bases at J, with 17 bases between the two ends. CDR3 length equals 14 residues. Germline CDR1 SGHRS, CDR2 YFSETQ. The CDR3 here is CASSPTGQGIEAFF. The DNA for the CDR3 is TGCGCCAGCAGCCCGACCGGGCAGGGAATTGAAGCTTTCTTT.

Worth noting for this clonotype: Possible read error: a much larger clone is one base away. The chain links TRBV12-3 or TRBV12-4 to TRBJ2-3; a weak D match, TRBD2 (6 bases). CDR3 length: 14 amino acids. DNA for the CDR3: TGTGCCAGCAGTCCGGTAGCGGACGCAGATACGCAGTGTTTT. Translation: CASSPVADADTQCF.

This clonotype was observed a few times. The chain combines TRBV20-1 with TRBJ2-7; 11 positions agree with TRBD2. From germline, CDR1 is DFQATT and CDR2 SNEGSKA (reference sequence). Losses at the gene ends were 0 bases for V and 0 bases for J; bases not matched to a gene: 4. The CDR3 totals 16 residues. CDR3 coding DNA: TGCAGTGCTAGAGATCTGGGGACTAGCGGCTCCTACGAGCAGTACTTC. It specifies CSARDLGTSGSYEQYF.

This clonotype was recorded at least ten times. The chain carries TRBV19 and TRBJ2-7, with D possibly TRBD1 on 5 matching bases. CDR3 size: 14 residues. CDR1 and CDR2 (germline): LNHDA, SQIVND (reference sequence). Trimming left V 0 bases short and J 6 bases short, with 12 bases between. The CDR3 coding sequence is TGTGCCAGTAGTATAGACCAGGGTATTGGCGAGCAGTACTTC. It specifies CASSIDQGIGEQYF.

The gene calls are TRBV6-5 and TRBJ2-7, with 10 bases identical to TRBD2. After removal of 4 bases from V and 12 bases from J, the junction contained 9 bases not matched to a gene. This CDR3 has 13 residues. CDR1 MNHEY and CDR2 SVGAGI come from the germline V gene. This chain's CDR3 is CASSLTSGPELYF. The CDR3 nucleotides read TGTGCCAGCAGTTTGACTAGCGGGCCTGAACTGTACTTC.

The sample holds a few counts of this clonotype. This chain joins TRBV2 and TRBJ1-5, with D perhaps TRBD1 (5 bases). Trimming removed 10 bases from V and 3 bases from J, with 13 bases in between. Germline-derived CDR1 and CDR2 are SNHLY and FYNNEI. CDR3 length: 13 amino acids. The CDR3 loop reads CATRWGSNQPQHF. CDR3 bases: TGTGCCACCCGGTGGGGGTCCAATCAGCCCCAGCATTTT.

As concerns this clonotype: This clone may be a read error of a much larger clone one base away. The rearrangement uses TRBV19 and TRBJ2-5; 7 positions match TRBD1. The CDR3 runs 13 residues. The germline V gene has CDR1 LNHDA and CDR2 SQIVND (reference sequence). The CDR3 coding sequence is TGTGCCACTCAACAGGGGATCCAAGGGACCCAGTACTTC. Its protein is CATQQGIQGTQYF.

V and J are TRBV6-1 and TRBJ1-5; D perhaps matches TRBD1 (5 bases). V was trimmed by 4 bases and J by 5 bases, leaving 21 bases between them. Germline loops: CDR1 MNHNS, CDR2 SASEGT. The CDR3 length is 17 residues. The CDR3 DNA sequence: TGTGCCAGCAGTGCATTGGGGGTATGGGGTGGCCATCAGCCCCAGCATTTT. Protein: CASSALGVWGGHQPQHF.

This clonotype has a handful of counts. The chain combines TRBV6-6 with TRBJ1-2, with D unclear. From germline, CDR1 is MNHNY and CDR2 SVGAGI (reference sequence). The CDR3 is made up of 15 amino acids. V lost 6 bases and J 2 bases, leaving 16 bases between the germline ends. The CDR3 DNA follows: TGTGCCAGCAGCCCGACGGGCAGAGTGAACTATGGCTACACCTTC. Amino acid sequence: CASSPTGRVNYGYTF.

As concerns this clonotype: The junction departs from germline at one end; a sequencing error may be responsible. This chain uses TRBV7-9 with TRBJ2-2, with a weak D call TRBD2 (7 bases). The germline gives CDR1 SEHNR, CDR2 FQNEAQ (reference sequence). The CDR3 has 18 residues. CDR3 nucleotides: TGTGCCTGCAGCCAAATCCTCCGGGGGGCCTTGAACACCGGGGAGCTGTTTTTT. Protein product: CACSQILRGALNTGELFF.

In its sample, this clonotype was seen many times. The chain combines TRBV6-2 or TRBV6-3 with TRBJ1-2, with D perhaps matching TRBD1 (6 bases). The CDR3 is made up of 15 amino acids. CDR1 MNHEY and CDR2 SVGEGT come from the germline V gene. The V gene lost 2 bases and the J gene lost 4 bases, with 14 bases spanning the gap. The CDR3 sequence is CASSYRDISPYGYTF. DNA of the CDR3: TGTGCCAGCAGTTACCGGGACATTAGTCCCTATGGCTACACCTTC.

This clonotype was recorded many times. The chain recombines TRBV13 with TRBJ2-7; D is undetermined. This CDR3 spans 12 amino acids. The V and J ends lost 2 bases and 7 bases respectively, with 9 bases between them. The germline gives CDR1 PRHDT, CDR2 FYEKMQ (reference sequence). CDR3 loop: CASSLLLGEQYF. The DNA of the CDR3 is TGTGCCAGCAGCTTATTACTTGGGGAGCAGTACTTC.

The gene calls are TRBV27 and TRBJ1-2; D is unresolved. The CDR3 totals 15 residues. V gave up 4 bases and J gave up 7 bases, with 19 bases separating them. CDR1 is MNHEY and CDR2 is SMNVEV in the germline V gene (reference sequence). The CDR3: CASSSRNSKVVGYTF. The DNA of the CDR3 is TGTGCCAGCAGTTCGCGTAATAGTAAGGTGGTTGGCTACACCTTC.

Only a few counts were recorded for this clonotype. The chain links TRBV4-1 to TRBJ2-1; TRBD2 is a possible D gene (6 bases). CDR3 length equals 14 residues. V was cut by 3 bases and J by 5 bases, with 11 bases left in between. CDR1 and CDR2 (germline): MGHRA, YSYEKL. The CDR3 region is CASSHGTGDNEQFF. CDR3 nucleotides: TGCGCCAGCAGCCATGGGACGGGAGACAATGAGCAGTTCTTC.